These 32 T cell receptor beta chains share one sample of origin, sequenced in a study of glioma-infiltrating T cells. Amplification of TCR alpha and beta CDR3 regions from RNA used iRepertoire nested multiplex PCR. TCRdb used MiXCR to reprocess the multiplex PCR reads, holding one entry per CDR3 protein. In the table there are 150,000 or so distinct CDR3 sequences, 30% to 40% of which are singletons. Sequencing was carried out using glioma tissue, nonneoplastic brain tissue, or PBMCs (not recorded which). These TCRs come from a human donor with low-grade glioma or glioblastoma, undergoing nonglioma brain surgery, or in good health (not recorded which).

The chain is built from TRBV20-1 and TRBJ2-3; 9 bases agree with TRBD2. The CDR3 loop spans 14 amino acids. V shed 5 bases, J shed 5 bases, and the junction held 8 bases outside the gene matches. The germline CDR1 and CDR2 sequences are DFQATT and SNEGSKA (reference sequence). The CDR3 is CSAVTSGSIDTQYF. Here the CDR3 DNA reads TGCAGTGCTGTGACTAGCGGATCAATAGATACGCAGTATTTT.

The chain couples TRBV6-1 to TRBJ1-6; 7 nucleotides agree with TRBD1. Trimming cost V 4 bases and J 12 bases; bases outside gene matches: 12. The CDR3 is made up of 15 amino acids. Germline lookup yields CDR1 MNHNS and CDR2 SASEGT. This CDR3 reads CASSGKGDSTRPLHF. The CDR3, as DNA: TGTGCCAGCAGTGGGAAGGGGGACAGCACAAGACCCCTCCACTTT.

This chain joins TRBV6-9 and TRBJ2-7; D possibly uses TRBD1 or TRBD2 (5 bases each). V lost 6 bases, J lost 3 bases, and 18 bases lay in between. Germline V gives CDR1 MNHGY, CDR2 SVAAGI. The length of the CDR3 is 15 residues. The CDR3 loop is CASSRPPGAVYEQYF. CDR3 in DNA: TGTGCCAGCAGCCGACCCCCCGGGGCTGTCTACGAGCAGTACTTC.

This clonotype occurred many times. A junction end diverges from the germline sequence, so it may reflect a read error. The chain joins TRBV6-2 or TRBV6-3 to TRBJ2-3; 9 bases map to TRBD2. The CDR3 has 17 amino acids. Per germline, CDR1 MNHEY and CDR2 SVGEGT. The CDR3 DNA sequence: TGTGCCAGCAGGTACTCAGTAGCGGGAGATCTCGCAGATACGCAGTATTTT. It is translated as CASRYSVAGDLADTQYF.

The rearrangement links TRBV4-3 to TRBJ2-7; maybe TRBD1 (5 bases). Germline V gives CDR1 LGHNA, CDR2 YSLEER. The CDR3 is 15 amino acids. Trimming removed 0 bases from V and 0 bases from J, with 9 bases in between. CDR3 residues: CASSQDRDSSYEQYF. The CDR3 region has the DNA TGCGCCAGCAGCCAAGACAGGGATAGCTCCTACGAGCAGTACTTC.

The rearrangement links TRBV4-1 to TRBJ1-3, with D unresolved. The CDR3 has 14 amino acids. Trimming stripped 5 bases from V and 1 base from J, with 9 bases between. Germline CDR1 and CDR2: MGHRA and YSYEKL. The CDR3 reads CASSTGGSGNTIYF. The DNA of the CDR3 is TGCGCCAGCAGCACCGGAGGGTCTGGAAACACCATATATTTT.

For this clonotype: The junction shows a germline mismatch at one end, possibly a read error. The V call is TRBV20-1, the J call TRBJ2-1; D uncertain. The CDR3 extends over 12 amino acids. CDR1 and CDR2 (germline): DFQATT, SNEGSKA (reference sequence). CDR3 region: CSASGQLNEQLF. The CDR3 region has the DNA TGCAGTGCTAGCGGTCAGTTAAATGAGCAGCTCTTC.

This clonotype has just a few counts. This CDR3 is CASSYMNRETDTQYF. DNA of the CDR3: TGTGCCAGCAGTTACATGAACAGGGAGACAGATACGCAGTATTTT. The chain couples TRBV6-2 or TRBV6-3 to TRBJ2-3; D might be TRBD1 (6 bases). Germline V gene sequence: CDR1 MNHEY, CDR2 SVGEGT. This CDR3 is 15 amino acids long. The ends were cut back, 2 bases at V and 3 bases at J, with 12 bases in the middle.

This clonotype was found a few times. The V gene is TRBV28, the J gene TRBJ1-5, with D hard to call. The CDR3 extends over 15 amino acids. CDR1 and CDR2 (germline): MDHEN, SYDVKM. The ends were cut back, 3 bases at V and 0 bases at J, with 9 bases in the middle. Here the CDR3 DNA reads TGTGCCAGCAGTTTGACACCCAATAGCAATCAGCCCCAGCATTTT. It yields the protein CASSLTPNSNQPQHF. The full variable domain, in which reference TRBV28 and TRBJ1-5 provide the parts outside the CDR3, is DVKVTQSSRYLVKRTGEKVFLECVQDMDHENMFWYRQDPGLGLRLIYFSYDVKMKEKGDIPEGYSVSREKKERFSLILESASTNQTSMYLCASSLTPNSNQPQHFGDGTRLSIL.

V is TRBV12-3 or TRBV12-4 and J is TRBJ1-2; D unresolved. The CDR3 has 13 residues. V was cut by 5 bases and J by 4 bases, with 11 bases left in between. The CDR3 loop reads CASSIGRLYGYTF. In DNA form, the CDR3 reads TGTGCCAGCAGTATTGGACGGCTCTATGGCTACACCTTC.

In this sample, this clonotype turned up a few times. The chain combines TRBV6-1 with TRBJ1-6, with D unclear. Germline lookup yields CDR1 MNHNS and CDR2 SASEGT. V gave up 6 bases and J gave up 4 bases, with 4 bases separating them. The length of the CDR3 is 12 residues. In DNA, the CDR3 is TGTGCCAGCAGGGGGTATAATTCACCCCTCCACTTT. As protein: CASRGYNSPLHF.

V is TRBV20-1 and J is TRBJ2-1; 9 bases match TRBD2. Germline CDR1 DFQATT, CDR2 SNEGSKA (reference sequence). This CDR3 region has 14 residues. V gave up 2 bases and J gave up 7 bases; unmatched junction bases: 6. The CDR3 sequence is CSARHSGGLNEQFF. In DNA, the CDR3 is TGCAGTGCTAGACACAGCGGGGGGCTGAATGAGCAGTTCTTC.

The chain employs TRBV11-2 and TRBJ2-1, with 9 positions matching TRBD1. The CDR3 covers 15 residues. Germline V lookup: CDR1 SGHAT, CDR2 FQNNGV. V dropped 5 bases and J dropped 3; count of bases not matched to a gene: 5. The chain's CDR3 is CASSPTGGYYNEQFF. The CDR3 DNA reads TGTGCCAGCAGCCCTACAGGGGGCTACTACAATGAGCAGTTCTTC.

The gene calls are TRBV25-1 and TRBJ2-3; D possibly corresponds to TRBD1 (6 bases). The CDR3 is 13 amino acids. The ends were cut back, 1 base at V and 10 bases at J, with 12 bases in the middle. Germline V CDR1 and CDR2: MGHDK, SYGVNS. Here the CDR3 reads CASSELGDNAQYF. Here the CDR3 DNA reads TGTGCCAGCAGTGAATTAGGGGACAACGCGCAGTATTTT.

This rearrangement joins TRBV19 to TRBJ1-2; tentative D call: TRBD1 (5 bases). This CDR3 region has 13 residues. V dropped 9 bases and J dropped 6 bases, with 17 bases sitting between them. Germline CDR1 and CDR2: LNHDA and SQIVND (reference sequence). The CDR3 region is CASNRDRADGYTF. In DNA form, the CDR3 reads TGTGCCAGCAATCGGGACCGCGCGGATGGCTACACCTTC.

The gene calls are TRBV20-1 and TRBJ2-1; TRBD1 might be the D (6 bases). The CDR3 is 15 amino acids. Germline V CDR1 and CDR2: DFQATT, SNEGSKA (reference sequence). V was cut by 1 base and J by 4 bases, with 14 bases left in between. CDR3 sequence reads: CSARGLGDIYNEQFF. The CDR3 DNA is TGCAGTGCTAGAGGCTTAGGGGACATATACAATGAGCAGTTCTTC.

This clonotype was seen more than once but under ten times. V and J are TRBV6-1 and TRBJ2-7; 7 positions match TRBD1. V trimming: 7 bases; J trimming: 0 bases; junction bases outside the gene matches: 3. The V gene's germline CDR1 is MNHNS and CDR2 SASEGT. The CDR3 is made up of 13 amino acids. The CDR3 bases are TGTGCCAGCACCAGGGGGATCTCCTACGAGCAGTACTTC. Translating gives CASTRGISYEQYF.

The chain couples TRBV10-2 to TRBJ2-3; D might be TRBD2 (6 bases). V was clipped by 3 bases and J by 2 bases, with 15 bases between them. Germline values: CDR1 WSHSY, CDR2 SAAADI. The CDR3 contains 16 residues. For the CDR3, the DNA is TGCGCCAGCAGTGAACCAGCGGGTCTTTACACAGATACGCAGTATTTT. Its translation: CASSEPAGLYTDTQYF.

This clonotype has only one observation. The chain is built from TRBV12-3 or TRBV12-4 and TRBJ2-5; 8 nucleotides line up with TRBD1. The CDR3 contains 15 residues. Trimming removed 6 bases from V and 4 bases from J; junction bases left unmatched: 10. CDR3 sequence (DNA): TGTGCCAGCAGGGGGACAGGCGACGACGGAGAGACCCAGTACTTC. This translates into CASRGTGDDGETQYF.

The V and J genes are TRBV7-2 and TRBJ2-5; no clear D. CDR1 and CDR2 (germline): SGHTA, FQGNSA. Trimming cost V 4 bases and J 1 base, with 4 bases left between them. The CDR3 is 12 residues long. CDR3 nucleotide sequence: TGTGCCAGCAGCTGGCCCCAAGAGACCCAGTACTTC. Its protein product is CASSWPQETQYF. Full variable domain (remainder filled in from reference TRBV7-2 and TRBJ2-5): GAGVSQSPSNKVTEKGKDVELRCDPISGHTALYWYRQSLGQGLEFLIYFQGNSAPDKSGLPSDRFSAERTGGSVSTLTIQRTQQEDSAVYLCASSWPQETQYFGPGTRLLVL.

The CDR3 region has the DNA TGTGCCAGCAGCCAAATCATCACCGGGGAGCTGTTTTTT. Protein product: CASSQIITGELFF. The rearrangement uses TRBV3-1 and TRBJ2-2; D is uncertain. Germline V gene sequence: CDR1 LGHDT, CDR2 YNNKEL (reference sequence). This CDR3 has 13 residues. Between the trimmed V and J ends, which lost 2 bases and 4 bases, there was a span of 5 bases.

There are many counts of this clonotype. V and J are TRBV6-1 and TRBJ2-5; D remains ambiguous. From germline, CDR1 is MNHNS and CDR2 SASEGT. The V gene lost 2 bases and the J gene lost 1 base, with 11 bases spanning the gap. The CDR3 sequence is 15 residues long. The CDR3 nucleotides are TGTGCCAGCAGTGAACAACTCTCACGCCAAGAGACCCAGTACTTC. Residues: CASSEQLSRQETQYF.

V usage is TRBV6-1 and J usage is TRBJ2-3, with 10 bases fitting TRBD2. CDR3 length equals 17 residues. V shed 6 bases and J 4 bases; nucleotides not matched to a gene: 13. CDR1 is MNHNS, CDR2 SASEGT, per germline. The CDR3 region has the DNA TGTGCCAGCAGCCCATCTTCCTCTAGCGGGGGTGCAGATACGCAGTATTTT. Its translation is CASSPSSSSGGADTQYF.

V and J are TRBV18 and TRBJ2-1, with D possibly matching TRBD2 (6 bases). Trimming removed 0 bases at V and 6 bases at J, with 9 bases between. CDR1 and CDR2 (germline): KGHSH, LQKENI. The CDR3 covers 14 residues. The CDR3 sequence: CASSPPASANEQFF. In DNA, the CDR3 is TGTGCCAGCTCACCACCGGCTAGCGCCAATGAGCAGTTCTTC.

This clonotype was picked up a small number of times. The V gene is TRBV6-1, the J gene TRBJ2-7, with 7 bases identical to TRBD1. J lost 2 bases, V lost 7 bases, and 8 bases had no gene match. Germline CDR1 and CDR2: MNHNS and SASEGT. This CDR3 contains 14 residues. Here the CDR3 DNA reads TGTGCCAGCAACTATGACAGGGTTGCCTACGAGCAGTACTTC. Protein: CASNYDRVAYEQYF.

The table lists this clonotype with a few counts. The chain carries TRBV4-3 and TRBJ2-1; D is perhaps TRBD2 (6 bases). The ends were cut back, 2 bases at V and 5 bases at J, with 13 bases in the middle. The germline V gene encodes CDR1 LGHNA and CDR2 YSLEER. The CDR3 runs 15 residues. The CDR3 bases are TGCGCCAGCAGCCAATTACCGGGACTTAACAATGAGCAGTTCTTC. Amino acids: CASSQLPGLNNEQFF.

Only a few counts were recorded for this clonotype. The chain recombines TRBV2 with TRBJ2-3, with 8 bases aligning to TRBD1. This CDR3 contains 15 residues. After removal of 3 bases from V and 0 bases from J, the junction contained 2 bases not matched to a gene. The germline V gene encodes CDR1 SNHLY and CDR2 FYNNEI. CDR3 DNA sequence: TGTGCCAGCAGTGAGGACAGGGCTAGCACAGATACGCAGTATTTT. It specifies CASSEDRASTDTQYF.

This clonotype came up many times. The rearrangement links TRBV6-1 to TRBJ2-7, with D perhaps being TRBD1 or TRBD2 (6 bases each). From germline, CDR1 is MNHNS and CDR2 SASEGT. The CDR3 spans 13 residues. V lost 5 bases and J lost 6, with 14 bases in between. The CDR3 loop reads CASSQKPGAEQYF. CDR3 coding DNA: TGTGCCAGCAGTCAAAAACCGGGGGCCGAGCAGTACTTC.

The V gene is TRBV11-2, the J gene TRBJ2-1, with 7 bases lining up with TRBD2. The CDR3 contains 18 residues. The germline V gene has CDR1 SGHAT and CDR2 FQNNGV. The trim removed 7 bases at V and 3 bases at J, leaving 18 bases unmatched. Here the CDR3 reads CASTRGEGSLRGYNEQFF. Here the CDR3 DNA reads TGTGCCAGCACCCGAGGGGAGGGTTCCCTCCGGGGCTACAATGAGCAGTTCTTC.

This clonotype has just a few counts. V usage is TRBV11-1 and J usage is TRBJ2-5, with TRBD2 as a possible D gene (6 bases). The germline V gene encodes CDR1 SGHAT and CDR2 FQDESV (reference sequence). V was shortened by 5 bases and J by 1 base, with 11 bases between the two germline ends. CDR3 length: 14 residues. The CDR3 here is CASSVLAFQETQYF. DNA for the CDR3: TGTGCCAGCAGCGTCCTAGCGTTCCAAGAGACCCAGTACTTC.

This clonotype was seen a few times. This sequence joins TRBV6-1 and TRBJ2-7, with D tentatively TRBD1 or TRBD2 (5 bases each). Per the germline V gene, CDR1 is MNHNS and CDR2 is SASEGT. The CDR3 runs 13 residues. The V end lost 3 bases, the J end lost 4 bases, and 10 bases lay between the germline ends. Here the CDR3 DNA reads TGTGCCAGCAGTGACAGGGACCGGTACGAGCAGTACTTC. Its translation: CASSDRDRYEQYF.

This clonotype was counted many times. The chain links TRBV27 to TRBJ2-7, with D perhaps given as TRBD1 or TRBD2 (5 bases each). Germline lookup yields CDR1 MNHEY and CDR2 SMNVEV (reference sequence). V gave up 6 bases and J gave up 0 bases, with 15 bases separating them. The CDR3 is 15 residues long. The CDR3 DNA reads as TGTGCCAGCAGGAGGGAAGGGGAGAGCTCCTACGAGCAGTACTTC. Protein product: CASRREGESSYEQYF.